This T cell receptor beta chain was retrieved from a study of OX40 agonist ivuxolimab in advanced cancers. Whole-study context: Ivuxolimab was administered intravenously to patients at 0.01 to 10 mg/kg every 2 weeks. The study's findings and limits: People who partly responded at 0.1-3.0 mg/kg had some of the least clonal expansion seen.

Concerning this clone: Antigen unknown.

Using immunoSEQ multiplex PCR, the repertoire was profiled, and TCRdb retains in-frame clones only, with some absent. The sample has about 79,000 clones; around 82% are singletons. This CDR3 has 12 residues. Trimming pared 7 bases from V and 11 bases from J, leaving 17 bases between. Per the germline V gene, CDR1 is MDHEN and CDR2 is SYDVKM. The chain combines TRBV28 with TRBJ1-2; D ambiguous. This clonotype originated in an adult with an advanced solid tumor such as melanoma, head and neck, liver or kidney cancer. This specimen consisted of CD4+ or CD8+ T cells sorted from blood, obtained in a trial of the OX40 agonist ivuxolimab. The CDR3 coding sequence is TGTGCCAGCACCGAAGGACGCGCTTCATACACCTTC. Translated: CASTEGRASYTF.